The 21 T cell receptor beta chains reported below all come from one sample, sequenced in a study of control samples from healthy donors and cancer patients. TCRdb keeps only in-frame clones here, not all; method: immunoSEQ multiplex PCR. Of about 190,000 clones in the sample, roughly 93% are singletons; the top ten hold about 1.5%. Sequencing was carried out using blood. These receptors originate from a man younger than 35 in good health.

The chain has TRBV6-5 and TRBJ1-2, with TRBD1 matching over 8 bases. The junction had 12 bases not matched to a gene; V was cut back by 4 bases and J by 5 bases. The CDR3 has 16 amino acids. Germline V gene sequence: CDR1 MNHEY, CDR2 SVGAGI. The CDR3 DNA is TGTGCCAGCAGTTCCACTCAGGCAGGGGGCAATTATGGCTACACCTTC. Its translation is CASSSTQAGGNYGYTF.

V is TRBV9 and J is TRBJ1-2, with no clear D. The CDR3 contains 15 residues. Germline CDR1 is SGDLS and CDR2 is YYNGEE. V lost 2 bases to trimming and J lost 4 bases, with 15 bases between them. CDR3 nucleotide sequence: TGTGCCAGCAGCGTCATGCCGGATCCAAGCTATGGCTACACCTTC. It encodes CASSVMPDPSYGYTF.

This clone was seen only once. J is TRBJ2-7 and V is TRBV2; no firm D call. Germline loops: CDR1 SNHLY, CDR2 FYNNEI. CDR3 length: 12 amino acids. Trimming removed 4 bases from V and 3 bases from J, with 7 bases in between. The CDR3 DNA reads TGTGCCAGCAGTGGGCAGATCTACGAGCAGTACTTC. The encoded protein is CASSGQIYEQYF.

This chain connects TRBV7-2 to TRBJ2-3; no firm D call. Between the trimmed V and J ends, which lost 1 base and 11 bases, there was a span of 13 bases. The CDR3 loop spans 13 amino acids. From germline, CDR1 is SGHTA and CDR2 FQGNSA. CDR3 nucleotides: TGTGCCAGCAGCTTAGAGCAGTGGCGGTTGCAGTATTTT. The encoded protein is CASSLEQWRLQYF.

This chain uses TRBV4-1 with TRBJ2-5; 11 bases map to TRBD1. V trimming: 4 bases; J trimming: 4 bases; junction bases outside the gene matches: 8. The length of the CDR3 is 16 residues. CDR1 is MGHRA and CDR2 is YSYEKL in the germline V gene. CDR3 amino acids: CASSPRGTGGPETQYF. In DNA, the CDR3 is TGCGCCAGCAGCCCAAGAGGGACAGGGGGACCAGAGACCCAGTACTTC.

The sample holds a few counts of this clone. V usage is TRBV3-1 (or the pseudogene TRBV3-2) and J usage is TRBJ1-2; D is ambiguous. The CDR3 covers 13 residues. The V end was cut by 6 bases, the J end by 6 bases, with 14 bases between. Germline V gene sequence: CDR1 LGHDT, CDR2 YNNKEL (reference sequence). CDR3 sequence: CASSPTSVDGYTF. The CDR3 nucleotides are TGTGCCAGCAGTCCAACCTCGGTAGATGGCTACACCTTC.

In this sample, this clone turned up once. The chain's CDR3 is CASSPRPGTSSYEQYF. The CDR3 nucleotides read TGTGCCAGCAGCCCCCGACCCGGGACATCCTCCTACGAGCAGTACTTC. This sequence joins TRBV7-8 and TRBJ2-7; the D gene is possibly TRBD1 (6 bases). Germline V gene data show CDR1 as SGHVS and CDR2 as FQNEAQ. The CDR3 extends over 16 amino acids. Deletions cut 5 bases from V and 0 bases from J, with 17 bases between.

This clone is a singleton in its sample. The V call is TRBV10-3, the J call TRBJ1-2; D call uncertain. The CDR3 extends over 13 amino acids. Germline CDR1 and CDR2: ENHRY and SYGVKD. Trimming took off 11 bases at V and 8 bases at J, with 21 bases between the two ends. DNA of the CDR3: TGTGCCCCACGGATGGGAGGGTGCGGCGGCTACACCTTC. It translates to CAPRMGGCGGYTF.

This rearrangement joins TRBV7-2 to TRBJ2-1, with 9 bases lining up with TRBD2. Germline lookup yields CDR1 SGHTA and CDR2 FQGNSA. This CDR3 contains 19 residues. Trimming took 4 bases from V and 0 from J; bases not matched to a gene: 13. The CDR3 sequence: CASSYLAGGFLSSYNEQFF. CDR3 DNA: TGTGCCAGCAGCTACTTGGCGGGGGGGTTCTTAAGCTCCTACAATGAGCAGTTCTTC.

V and J are TRBV18 and TRBJ2-3, with D perhaps TRBD2 (6 bases). Germline lookup yields CDR1 KGHSH and CDR2 LQKENI. Deletions cut 2 bases from V and 4 bases from J, with 10 bases between. This CDR3 has 14 residues. The CDR3 DNA reads TGTGCCAGCTCACCAGTGGGGGAGGCAGATACGCAGTATTTT. Translation gives CASSPVGEADTQYF.

This clone was detected only once. This chain uses TRBV25-1 with TRBJ1-2, with D hard to call. CDR3 size: 16 residues. Germline V gene lookup returns CDR1 MGHDK and CDR2 SYGVNS. Trimming removed 3 bases from V and 8 bases from J, with 22 bases in between. As DNA, the CDR3 is TGTGCCAGCAGTGATTGGCGGGTCTTTTCGAGGCCCGGCTACACCTTC. It specifies CASSDWRVFSRPGYTF.

The chain is built from TRBV11-3 and TRBJ2-2; D is uncertain. This CDR3 contains 14 residues. Trimming shortened V by 0 bases and J by 4 bases, and 6 bases separated the two germline ends. The V gene's germline CDR1 is SGHNT and CDR2 YENEEA. The CDR3 is CASSLDGVTGELFF. The CDR3, as DNA: TGTGCCAGCAGCTTAGATGGGGTCACCGGGGAGCTGTTTTTT.

The CDR3 DNA is TGTGCCAGCAGTTACTCGATGGCAGGCTATGGCTACACCTTC. Protein: CASSYSMAGYGYTF. This chain uses TRBV6-5 with TRBJ1-2; D unclear. Germline loops: CDR1 MNHEY, CDR2 SVGAGI. Trimming took off 0 bases at V and 4 bases at J, with 9 bases between the two ends. The CDR3 totals 14 residues.

The genes are TRBV2 and TRBJ1-1; D is undetermined. CDR3 length: 14 amino acids. Trimming shortened V by 1 base and J by 4 bases, and 10 bases separated the two germline ends. The germline V gene has CDR1 SNHLY and CDR2 FYNNEI. CDR3 coding DNA: TGTGCCAGCAGTGAAGACAGATTCTTCACTGAAGCTTTCTTT. Translated: CASSEDRFFTEAFF.

In this sample, this clone turned up a few times. The chain joins TRBV30 to TRBJ2-1; 12 nucleotides line up with TRBD2. Germline CDR1 reads GTSNPN; CDR2 reads SVGIG (reference sequence). The V gene end was trimmed by 4 bases and the J gene end by 6 bases; junction bases not matched to a gene: 7. The CDR3 extends over 15 amino acids. CDR3 amino acids: CAWKVPSGGANEQFF. CDR3 in DNA: TGTGCCTGGAAGGTTCCTAGCGGGGGGGCCAATGAGCAGTTCTTC.

The chain links TRBV18 to TRBJ1-6; D is unclear. Trimming removed 3 bases at V and 0 bases at J, with 15 bases between. The germline V gene encodes CDR1 KGHSH and CDR2 LQKENI. The CDR3 runs 18 residues. The CDR3 coding sequence is TGTGCCAGCTCACCGACACCGACGACTAGCTCCTATAATTCACCCCTCCACTTT. Protein: CASSPTPTTSSYNSPLHF.

The chain uses TRBV14 and TRBJ1-1; D not certain. The CDR3 has 16 amino acids. CDR1 is SGHDN and CDR2 is FVKESK in the germline V gene. V gave up 3 bases and J gave up 4 bases, with 18 bases separating them. The CDR3 DNA sequence: TGTGCCAGCAGCCACGATTATCTCCCGACAACCACTGAAGCTTTCTTT. Its protein is CASSHDYLPTTTEAFF.

The CDR3 DNA reads TGTGCCAGCAGCTTAAACATCCGATACTATGGCTACACCTTC. Translation gives CASSLNIRYYGYTF. This chain joins TRBV7-9 and TRBJ1-2; no clear D. V lost 2 bases, J lost 3 bases, and 10 bases lay in between. This CDR3 comprises 14 residues. From germline, CDR1 is SEHNR and CDR2 FQNEAQ (reference sequence).

The chain uses TRBV18 and TRBJ2-7; D might be TRBD1 (6 bases). The germline gives CDR1 KGHSH, CDR2 LQKENI. The CDR3 is 14 residues long. Trimming shortened V by 4 bases and J by 2 bases, and 12 bases separated the two germline ends. CDR3 sequence: CASSQSPGAYEQYF. CDR3 nucleotides: TGTGCCAGCTCACAATCCCCAGGGGCCTACGAGCAGTACTTC.

The CDR3 sequence: CASSHLPGGPISGGELFF. CDR3 coding DNA: TGTGCCAGCAGCCACCTACCGGGGGGGCCGATCAGCGGCGGGGAGCTGTTTTTT. The chain joins TRBV14 to TRBJ2-2; 8 positions match TRBD2. This CDR3 region has 18 residues. Germline V gene data show CDR1 as SGHDN and CDR2 as FVKESK. Germline trimming cut 3 bases from V and 7 bases from J; bases unmatched to any gene: 16.

The CDR3 protein is CASSVEPGAKATEAFF. The CDR3 bases are TGTGCCAGCAGCGTAGAGCCGGGGGCAAAAGCCACTGAAGCTTTCTTT. The chain joins TRBV9 to TRBJ1-1; tentatively, D is TRBD1 (6 bases). Germline-derived CDR1 and CDR2 are SGDLS and YYNGEE. Trimming pared 0 bases from V and 4 bases from J, leaving 16 bases between. This CDR3 region has 16 residues.